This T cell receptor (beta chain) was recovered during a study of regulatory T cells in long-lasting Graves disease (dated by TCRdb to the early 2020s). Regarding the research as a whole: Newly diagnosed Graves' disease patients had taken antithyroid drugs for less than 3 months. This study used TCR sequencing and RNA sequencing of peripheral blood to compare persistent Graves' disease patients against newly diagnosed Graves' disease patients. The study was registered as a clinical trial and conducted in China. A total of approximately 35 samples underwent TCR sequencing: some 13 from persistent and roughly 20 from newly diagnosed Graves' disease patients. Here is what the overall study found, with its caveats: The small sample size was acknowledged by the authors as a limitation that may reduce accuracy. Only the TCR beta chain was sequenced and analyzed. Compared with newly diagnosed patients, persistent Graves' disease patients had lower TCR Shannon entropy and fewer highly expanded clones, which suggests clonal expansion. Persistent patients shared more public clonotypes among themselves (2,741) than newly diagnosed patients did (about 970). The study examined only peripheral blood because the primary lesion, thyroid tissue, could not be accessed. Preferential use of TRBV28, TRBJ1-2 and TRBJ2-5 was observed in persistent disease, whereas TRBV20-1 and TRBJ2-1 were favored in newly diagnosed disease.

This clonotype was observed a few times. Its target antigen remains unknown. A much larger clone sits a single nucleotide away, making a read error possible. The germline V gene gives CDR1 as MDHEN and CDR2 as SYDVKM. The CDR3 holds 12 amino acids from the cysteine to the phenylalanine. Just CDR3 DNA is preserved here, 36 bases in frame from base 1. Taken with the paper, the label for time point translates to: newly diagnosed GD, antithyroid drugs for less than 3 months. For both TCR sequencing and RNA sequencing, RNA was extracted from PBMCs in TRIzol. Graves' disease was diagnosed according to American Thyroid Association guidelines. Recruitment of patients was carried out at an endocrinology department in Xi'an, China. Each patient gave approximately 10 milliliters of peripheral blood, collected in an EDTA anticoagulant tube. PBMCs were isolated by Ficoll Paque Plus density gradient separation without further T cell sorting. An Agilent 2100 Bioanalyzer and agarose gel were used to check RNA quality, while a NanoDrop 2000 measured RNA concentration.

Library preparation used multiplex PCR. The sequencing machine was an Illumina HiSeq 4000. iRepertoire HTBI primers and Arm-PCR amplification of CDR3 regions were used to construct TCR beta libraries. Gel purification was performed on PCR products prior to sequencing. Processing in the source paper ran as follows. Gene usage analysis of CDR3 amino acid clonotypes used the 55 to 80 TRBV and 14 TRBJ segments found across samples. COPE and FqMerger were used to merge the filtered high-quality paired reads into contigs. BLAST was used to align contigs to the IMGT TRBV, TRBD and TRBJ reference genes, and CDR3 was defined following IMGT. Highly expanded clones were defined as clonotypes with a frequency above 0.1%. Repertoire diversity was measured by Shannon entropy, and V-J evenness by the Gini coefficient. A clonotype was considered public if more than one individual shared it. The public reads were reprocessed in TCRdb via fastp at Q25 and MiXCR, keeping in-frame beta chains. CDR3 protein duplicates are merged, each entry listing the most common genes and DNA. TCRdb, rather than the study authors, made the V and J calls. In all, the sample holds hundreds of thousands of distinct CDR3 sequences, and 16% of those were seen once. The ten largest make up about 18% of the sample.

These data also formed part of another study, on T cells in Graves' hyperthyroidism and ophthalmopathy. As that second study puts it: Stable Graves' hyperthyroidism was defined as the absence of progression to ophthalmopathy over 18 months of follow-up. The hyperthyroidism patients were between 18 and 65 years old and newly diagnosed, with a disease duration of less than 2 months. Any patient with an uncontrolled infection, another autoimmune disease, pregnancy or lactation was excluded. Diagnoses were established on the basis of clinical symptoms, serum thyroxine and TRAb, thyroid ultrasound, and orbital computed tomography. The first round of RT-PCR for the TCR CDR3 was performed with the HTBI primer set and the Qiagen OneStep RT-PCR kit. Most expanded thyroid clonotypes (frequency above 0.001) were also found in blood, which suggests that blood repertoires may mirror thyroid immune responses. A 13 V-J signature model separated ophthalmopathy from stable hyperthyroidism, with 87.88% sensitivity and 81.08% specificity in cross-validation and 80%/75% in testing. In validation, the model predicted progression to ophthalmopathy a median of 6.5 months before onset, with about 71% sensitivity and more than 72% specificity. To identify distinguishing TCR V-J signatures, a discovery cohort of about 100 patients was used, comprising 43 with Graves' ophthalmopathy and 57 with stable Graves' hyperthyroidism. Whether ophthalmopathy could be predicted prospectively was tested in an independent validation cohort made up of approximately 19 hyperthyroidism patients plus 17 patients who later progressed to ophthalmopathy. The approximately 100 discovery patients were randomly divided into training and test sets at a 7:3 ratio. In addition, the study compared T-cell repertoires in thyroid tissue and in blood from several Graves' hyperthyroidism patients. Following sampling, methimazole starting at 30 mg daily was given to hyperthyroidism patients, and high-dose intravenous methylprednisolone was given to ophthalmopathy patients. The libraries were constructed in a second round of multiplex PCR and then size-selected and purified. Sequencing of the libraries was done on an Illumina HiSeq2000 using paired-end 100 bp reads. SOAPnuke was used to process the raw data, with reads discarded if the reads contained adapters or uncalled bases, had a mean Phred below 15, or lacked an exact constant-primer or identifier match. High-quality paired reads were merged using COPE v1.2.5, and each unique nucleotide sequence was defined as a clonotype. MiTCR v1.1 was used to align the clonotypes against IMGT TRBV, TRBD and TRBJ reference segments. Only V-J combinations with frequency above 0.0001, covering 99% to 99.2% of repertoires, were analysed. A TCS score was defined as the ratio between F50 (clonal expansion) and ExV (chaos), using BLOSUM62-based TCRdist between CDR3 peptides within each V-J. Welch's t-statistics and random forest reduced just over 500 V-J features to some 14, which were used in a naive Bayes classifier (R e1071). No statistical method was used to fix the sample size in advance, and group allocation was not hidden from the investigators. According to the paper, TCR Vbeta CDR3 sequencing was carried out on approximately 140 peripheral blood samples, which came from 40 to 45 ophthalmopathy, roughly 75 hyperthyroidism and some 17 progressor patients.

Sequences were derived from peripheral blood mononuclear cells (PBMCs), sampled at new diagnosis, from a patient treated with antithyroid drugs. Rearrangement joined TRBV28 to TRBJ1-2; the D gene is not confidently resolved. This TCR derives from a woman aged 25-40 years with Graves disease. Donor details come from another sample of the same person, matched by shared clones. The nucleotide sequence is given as TGTGCGGTTCCCGCTAAGACATATGGCTACACCTTC. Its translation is CAVPAKTYGYTF.